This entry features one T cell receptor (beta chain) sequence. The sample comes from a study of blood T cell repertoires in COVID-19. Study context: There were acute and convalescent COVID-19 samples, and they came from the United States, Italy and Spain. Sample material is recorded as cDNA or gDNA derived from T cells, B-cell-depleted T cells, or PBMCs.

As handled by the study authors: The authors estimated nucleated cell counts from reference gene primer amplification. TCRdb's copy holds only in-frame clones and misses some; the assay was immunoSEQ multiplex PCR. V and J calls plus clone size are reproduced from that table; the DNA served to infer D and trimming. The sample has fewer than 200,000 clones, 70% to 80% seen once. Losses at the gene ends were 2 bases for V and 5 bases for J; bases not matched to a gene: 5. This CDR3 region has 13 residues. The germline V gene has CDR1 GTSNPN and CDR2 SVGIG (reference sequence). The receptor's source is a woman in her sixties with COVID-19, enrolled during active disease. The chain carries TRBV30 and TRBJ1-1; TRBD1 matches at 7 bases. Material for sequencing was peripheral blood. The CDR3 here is CAWSTSGGTEAFF. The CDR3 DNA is TGTGCCTGGAGTACCTCAGGGGGTACTGAAGCTTTCTTT.